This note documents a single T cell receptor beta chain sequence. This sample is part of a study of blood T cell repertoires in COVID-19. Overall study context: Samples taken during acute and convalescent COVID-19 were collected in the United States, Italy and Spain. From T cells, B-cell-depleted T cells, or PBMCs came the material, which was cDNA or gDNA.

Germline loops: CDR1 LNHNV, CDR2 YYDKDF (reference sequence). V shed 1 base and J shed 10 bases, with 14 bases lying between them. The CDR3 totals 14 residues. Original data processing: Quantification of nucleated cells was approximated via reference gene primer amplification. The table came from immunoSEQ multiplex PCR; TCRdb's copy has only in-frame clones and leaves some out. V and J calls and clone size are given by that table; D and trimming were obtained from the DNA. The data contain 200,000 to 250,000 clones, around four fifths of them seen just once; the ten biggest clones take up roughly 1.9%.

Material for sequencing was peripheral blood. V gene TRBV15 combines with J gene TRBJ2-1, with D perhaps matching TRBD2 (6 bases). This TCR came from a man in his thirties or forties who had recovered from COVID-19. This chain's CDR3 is CATSRGGSGGEQFF. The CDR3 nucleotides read TGTGCCACCAGCAGAGGAGGTAGCGGAGGAGAGCAGTTCTTC.